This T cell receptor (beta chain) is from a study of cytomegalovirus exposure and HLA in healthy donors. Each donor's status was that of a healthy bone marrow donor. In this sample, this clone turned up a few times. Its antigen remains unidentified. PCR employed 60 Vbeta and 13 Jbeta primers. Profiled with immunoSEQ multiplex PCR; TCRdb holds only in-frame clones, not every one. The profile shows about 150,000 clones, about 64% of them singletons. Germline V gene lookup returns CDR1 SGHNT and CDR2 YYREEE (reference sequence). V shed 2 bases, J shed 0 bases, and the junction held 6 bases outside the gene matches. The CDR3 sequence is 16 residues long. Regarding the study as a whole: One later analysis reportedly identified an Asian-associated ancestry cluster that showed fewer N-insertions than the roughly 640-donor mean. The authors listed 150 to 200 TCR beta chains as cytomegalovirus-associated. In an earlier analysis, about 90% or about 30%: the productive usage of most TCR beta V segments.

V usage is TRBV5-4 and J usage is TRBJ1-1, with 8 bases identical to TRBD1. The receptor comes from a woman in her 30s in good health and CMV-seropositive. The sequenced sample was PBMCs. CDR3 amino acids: CASSLAGGTMNTEAFF. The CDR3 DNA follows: TGTGCCAGCAGCTTAGCAGGGGGCACCATGAACACTGAAGCTTTCTTT.